These 8 T cell receptor beta chains came from one sample sequenced in a study of CD8 T cells in ankylosing spondylitis. TCRdb redid the calling of the 5' RACE reads with MiXCR, one entry per CDR3 protein. Here the sample spans some 300,000 distinct CDR3 sequences, less than 25% being singletons. The sequenced sample was blood, either unsorted or a sorted T cell fraction (not recorded which). These receptors originate from a female donor with ankylosing spondylitis or in good health (not recorded which).

The V call is TRBV11-2, the J call TRBJ2-1; no firm D call. Germline assignment: CDR1 SGHAT and CDR2 FQNNGV. This CDR3 has 18 residues. The V end lost 5 bases, the J end lost 4 bases, and 24 bases lay between the germline ends. The CDR3: CASSASDTIPPVYNEQFF. CDR3 coding DNA: TGTGCCAGCAGCGCCTCCGATACTATTCCCCCCGTTTACAATGAGCAGTTCTTC.

This chain uses TRBV28 with TRBJ1-4; no clear D gene. The length of the CDR3 is 14 residues. CDR1 is MDHEN, CDR2 SYDVKM, per germline. The V and J ends lost 2 bases and 6 bases respectively, with 10 bases between them. CDR3 nucleotides: TGTGCCAGCAGTTTAAACGGCGGCCATGAAAAACTGTTTTTT. Protein: CASSLNGGHEKLFF.

CDR3 coding DNA: TGTGCCAGCAGCCCCTTAGGACTAGCGGGAGCCACAGATACGCAGTATTTT. Its translation is CASSPLGLAGATDTQYF. This sequence joins TRBV27 and TRBJ2-3, with 13 bases matching TRBD2. This CDR3 contains 17 residues. CDR1 and CDR2 (germline): MNHEY, SMNVEV (reference sequence). Losses at the gene ends were 6 bases for V and 2 bases for J; bases not matched to a gene: 8.

This clonotype was counted at least ten times. The CDR3 protein is CATSRHRGEKDGYTF. The CDR3 DNA reads as TGTGCCACCAGCAGACACAGGGGAGAGAAGGATGGCTACACCTTC. The chain has TRBV15 and TRBJ1-2; TRBD1 matches at 7 bases. Germline V lookup: CDR1 LNHNV, CDR2 YYDKDF (reference sequence). The J segment lost 6 bases and the V segment lost 2 bases, leaving 9 bases of the junction unmatched. This CDR3 has 15 residues.

This clonotype appeared many times. The chain has TRBV28 and TRBJ2-2, with 8 nucleotides matching TRBD2. This CDR3 region has 16 residues. Germline trimming cut 10 bases from V and 0 bases from J; bases unmatched to any gene: 10. Germline lookup yields CDR1 MDHEN and CDR2 SYDVKM. The CDR3 loop is CAIPSGSGANTGELFF. In DNA, the CDR3 is TGTGCCATCCCTTCGGGTAGCGGGGCGAACACCGGGGAGCTGTTTTTT.

This clonotype was seen a handful of times. The genes are TRBV3-1 and TRBJ2-1, with TRBD2 as a possible D gene (6 bases). Per the germline V gene, CDR1 is LGHDT and CDR2 is YNNKEL (reference sequence). CDR3 length equals 13 residues. The V gene lost 0 bases and the J gene lost 10 bases, with 10 bases spanning the gap. CDR3 region: CASSQETRIEQFF. DNA for the CDR3: TGTGCCAGCAGCCAAGAGACTAGGATCGAGCAGTTCTTC.

V and J are TRBV12-3 or TRBV12-4 and TRBJ2-3; 9 bases align to TRBD1. CDR3 length equals 15 residues. After removal of 6 bases from V and 2 bases from J, the junction contained 6 bases not matched to a gene. The CDR3 DNA follows: TGTGCCAGCAGCCGCACAGGGGGCTTCACAGATACGCAGTATTTT. Its translation: CASSRTGGFTDTQYF.

The sample holds one count of this clonotype. The V call is TRBV18, the J call TRBJ1-4; D gene ambiguous. The CDR3 has 12 residues. Trimming took 8 bases from V and 8 from J, leaving 12 bases between them. Per the germline V gene, CDR1 is KGHSH and CDR2 is LQKENI. In DNA, the CDR3 is TGTGCCAGCAGAAGGACGGGGGAAAAACTGTTTTTT. Translated, it gives CASRRTGEKLFF.